This TCR beta chain derives from a study of breast tumors, draining lymph nodes, adjacent tissues (dated by TCRdb to about 2016). Concerning the study at large: Breast cancer patients provided tumor, adjacent nontumor tissue and axillary lymph nodes, and the study compared the TCR beta repertoires across these three sources. In human breast cancer, the study set out to assess how tumor, surrounding tissue and draining lymph node repertoires relate to one another and whether T cells might be exchanged between them. General study outcomes and caveats: The data were judged consistent with most tumor T cells deriving from the lymph node and then expanding within tumor tissue. T-cell repertoire diversity in tumors was found to be lower than in lymph nodes but higher than in nontumor tissue, and preferential V and J gene usage was observed. Tumor and nontumor tissue repertoires were significantly more similar in luminal-like than in basal-like breast cancer. The conclusion that tumor T cells originate in lymph nodes was framed as consistent with a hypothesis rather than directly demonstrated.

This clonotype was observed many times. The target of this receptor is not known. No clone much larger than this one lies a single base away; base qualities are absent. The axillary draining lymph nodes of breast cancer patients were the source of the lymph node samples. The run used an Illumina HiSeq 2000. TCR beta chain libraries were generated through multiplex PCR amplification. The amplified TCR beta chain products were analyzed by high-throughput sequencing. In TCRdb, the public reads were trimmed at Q25 with fastp and aligned with MiXCR, with productive beta chains retained. Each entry is one CDR3 protein sequence, shown with its most common DNA and genes. This sample gives some 170,000 distinct CDR3 sequences in total; around 35% of them show up just once. The top ten constitute over 3.5% of the sample. The CDR3 runs 15 residues from the cysteine to the phenylalanine. The kept DNA is CDR3 alone, 45 bases in frame from the first base. CDR1 and CDR2 are drawn from the germline V gene: SGHTA, FQGNSA. The V end loses 5 bases and the J end loses 5 bases, and a stretch of 16 bases separates them.

The specimen was axillary lymph node tissue. The receptor's source is a female donor with breast cancer. Some clones in this sample may be carry-over from other donors' samples. This chain is built from TRBV7-2 and TRBJ2-1; the D gene is perhaps TRBD1, on 6 matching bases. The CDR3 region has the sequence CASSTPGTRHNEQFF. At the DNA level, the sequence is TGTGCCAGCAGCACACCCGGGACACGCCACAATGAGCAGTTCTTC.